This T cell receptor (beta chain) was retrieved from a study of blood T cell repertoires in COVID-19. Whole-study context: COVID-19 samples, acute and convalescent, were from the United States, Italy and Spain. PBMCs, B-cell-depleted T cells, or T cells were the source of the cDNA or gDNA that made up the material.

As handled by the study authors: For nucleated cells, counts were estimated from reference gene primer amplification. The method was immunoSEQ multiplex PCR; TCRdb's version includes in-frame clones alone and lacks a portion of them. Clone size and the V and J calls come from that table; the DNA yielded D and trimming. The top ten clones hold less than 3.5% of a sample with 150,000 to 200,000 clones, roughly 84% of them seen once. The germline V gene has CDR1 MNHNY and CDR2 SVGAGI (reference sequence). This CDR3 is built from 18 residues. V was pared by 5 bases and J by 6 bases, with 18 bases of the junction left unmatched.

The rearrangement uses TRBV6-6 and TRBJ1-5; TRBD1 aligns across 8 bases. Sequencing input: peripheral blood. The receptor's source is a woman aged 60-75 years with acute or convalescent COVID-19. The CDR3 spells CASSPVGQGARGAQPQHF. The DNA for the CDR3 is TGTGCCAGCAGTCCAGTGGGGCAGGGGGCGCGAGGAGCTCAGCCCCAGCATTTT.